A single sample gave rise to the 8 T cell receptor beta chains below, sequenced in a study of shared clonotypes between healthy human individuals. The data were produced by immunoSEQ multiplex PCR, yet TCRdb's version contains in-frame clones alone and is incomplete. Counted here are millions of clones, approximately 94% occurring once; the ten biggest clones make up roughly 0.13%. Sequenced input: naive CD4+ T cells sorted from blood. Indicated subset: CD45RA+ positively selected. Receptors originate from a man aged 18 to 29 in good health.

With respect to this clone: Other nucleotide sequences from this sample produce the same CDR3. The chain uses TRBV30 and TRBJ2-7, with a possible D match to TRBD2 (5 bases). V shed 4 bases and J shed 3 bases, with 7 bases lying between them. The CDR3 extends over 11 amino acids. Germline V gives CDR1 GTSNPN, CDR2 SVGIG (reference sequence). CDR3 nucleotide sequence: TGTGCCTGGAAAGGGAGCTACGAGCAGTACTTC. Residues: CAWKGSYEQYF.

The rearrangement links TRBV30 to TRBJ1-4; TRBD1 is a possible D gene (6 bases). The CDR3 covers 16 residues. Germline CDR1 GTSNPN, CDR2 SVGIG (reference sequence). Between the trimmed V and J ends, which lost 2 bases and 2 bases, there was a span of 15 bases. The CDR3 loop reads CAWSRGRTATNEKLFF. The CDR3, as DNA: TGTGCCTGGAGTCGGGGAAGGACAGCCACTAATGAAAAACTGTTTTTT. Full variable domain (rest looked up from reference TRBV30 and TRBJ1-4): SQTIHQWPATLVQPVGSPLSLECTVEGTSNPNLYWYRQAAGRGLQLLFYSVGIGQISSEVPQNLSASRPQDRQFILSSKKLLLSDSGFYLCAWSRGRTATNEKLFFGSGTQLSVL.

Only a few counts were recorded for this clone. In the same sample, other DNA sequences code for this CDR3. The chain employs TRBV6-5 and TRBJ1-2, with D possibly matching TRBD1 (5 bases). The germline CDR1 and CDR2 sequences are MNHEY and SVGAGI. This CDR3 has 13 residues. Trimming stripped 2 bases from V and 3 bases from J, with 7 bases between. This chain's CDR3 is CASSYGRDYGYTF. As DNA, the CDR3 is TGTGCCAGCAGTTACGGCAGGGACTATGGCTACACCTTC.

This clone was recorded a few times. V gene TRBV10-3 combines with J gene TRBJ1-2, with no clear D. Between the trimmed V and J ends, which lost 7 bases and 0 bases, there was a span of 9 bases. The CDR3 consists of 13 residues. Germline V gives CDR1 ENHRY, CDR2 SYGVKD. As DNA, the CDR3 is TGTGCCATCAAGGGAGGAGCTAACTATGGCTACACCTTC. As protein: CAIKGGANYGYTF.

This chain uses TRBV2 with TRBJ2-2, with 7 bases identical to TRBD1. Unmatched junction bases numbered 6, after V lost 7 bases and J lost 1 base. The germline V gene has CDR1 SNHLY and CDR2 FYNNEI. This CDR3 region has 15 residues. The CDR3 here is CASTSTGKNTGELFF. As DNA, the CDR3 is TGTGCCAGCACCTCGACAGGGAAGAACACCGGGGAGCTGTTTTTT.

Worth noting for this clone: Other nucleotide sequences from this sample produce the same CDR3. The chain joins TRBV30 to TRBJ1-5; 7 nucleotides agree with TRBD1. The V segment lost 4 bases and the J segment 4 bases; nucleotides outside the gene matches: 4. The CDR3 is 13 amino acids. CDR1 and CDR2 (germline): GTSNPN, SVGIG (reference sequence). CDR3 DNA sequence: TGTGCCTGGAAATCAGGGGGAAATCAGCCCCAGCATTTT. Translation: CAWKSGGNQPQHF.

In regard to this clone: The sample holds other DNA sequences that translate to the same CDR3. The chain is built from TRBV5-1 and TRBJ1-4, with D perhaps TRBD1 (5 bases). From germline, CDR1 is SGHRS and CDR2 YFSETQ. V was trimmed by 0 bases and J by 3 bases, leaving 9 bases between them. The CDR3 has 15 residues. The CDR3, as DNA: TGCGCCAGCAGCTTGGAGGGACTAGCTAATGAAAAACTGTTTTTT. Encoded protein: CASSLEGLANEKLFF.

The CDR3 sequence is CASSPNRQGSSYNEQFF. DNA for the CDR3: TGTGCCAGCAGCCCAAATAGACAGGGGAGCTCCTACAATGAGCAGTTCTTC. The chain carries TRBV28 and TRBJ2-1, with 8 bases aligning to TRBD1. CDR3 length equals 17 residues. Germline CDR1 and CDR2: MDHEN and SYDVKM. Unmatched junction bases numbered 10, after V lost 6 bases and J lost 0 bases.